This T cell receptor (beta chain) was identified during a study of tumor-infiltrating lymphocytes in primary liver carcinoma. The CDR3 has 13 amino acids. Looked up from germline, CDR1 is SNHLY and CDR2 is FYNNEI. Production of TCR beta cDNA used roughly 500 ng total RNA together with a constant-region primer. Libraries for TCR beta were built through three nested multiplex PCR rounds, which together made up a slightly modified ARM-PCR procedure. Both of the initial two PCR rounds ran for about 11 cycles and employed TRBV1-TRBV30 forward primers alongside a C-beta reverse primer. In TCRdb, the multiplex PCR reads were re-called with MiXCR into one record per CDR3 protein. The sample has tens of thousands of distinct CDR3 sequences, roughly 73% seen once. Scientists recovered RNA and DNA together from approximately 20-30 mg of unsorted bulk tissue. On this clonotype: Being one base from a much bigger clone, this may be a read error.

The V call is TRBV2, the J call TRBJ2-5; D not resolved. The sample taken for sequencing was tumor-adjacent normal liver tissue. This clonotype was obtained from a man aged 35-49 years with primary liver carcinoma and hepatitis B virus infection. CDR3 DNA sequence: TGTGTCAGCAGTGCGCAGATCGAGGAGACCCAGTACTTC. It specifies CVSSAQIEETQYF.